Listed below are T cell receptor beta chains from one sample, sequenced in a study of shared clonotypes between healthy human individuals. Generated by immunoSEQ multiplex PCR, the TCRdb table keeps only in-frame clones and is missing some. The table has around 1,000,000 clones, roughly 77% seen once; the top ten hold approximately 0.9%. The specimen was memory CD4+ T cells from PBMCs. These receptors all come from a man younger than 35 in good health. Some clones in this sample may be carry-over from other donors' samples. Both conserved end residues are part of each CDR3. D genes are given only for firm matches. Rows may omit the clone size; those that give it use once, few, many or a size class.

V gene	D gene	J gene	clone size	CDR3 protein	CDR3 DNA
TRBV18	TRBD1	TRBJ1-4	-	CASSPVGQENEKLFF	TGTGCCAGCTCACCGGTGGGACAGGAGAATGAAAAACTGTTTTTT
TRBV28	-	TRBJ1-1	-	CASSFRNTEAFF	TGTGCCAGCAGTTTCAGGAACACTGAAGCTTTCTTT
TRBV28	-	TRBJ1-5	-	CASSLFPGQPQHF	TGTGCCAGCAGTTTATTCCCGGGGCAGCCCCAGCATTTT
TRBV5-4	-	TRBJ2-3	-	CASRGNGYTDTQYF	TGTGCCAGCAGGGGGAATGGTTACACAGATACGCAGTATTTT
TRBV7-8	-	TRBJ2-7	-	CASSLILVGHEQYF	TGTGCCAGCAGCTTAATACTAGTGGGCCACGAGCAGTACTTC
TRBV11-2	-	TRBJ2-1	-	CASSLVAGFGSYNEQFF	TGTGCCAGCAGCTTAGTGGCAGGGTTTGGTTCCTACAATGAGCAGTTCTTC
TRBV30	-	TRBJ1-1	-	CAWRQEMNTEAFF	TGTGCCTGGAGACAGGAGATGAACACTGAAGCTTTCTTT
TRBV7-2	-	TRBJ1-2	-	CASSPAWAAYGYTF	TGTGCCAGCAGCCCCGCTTGGGCAGCATATGGCTACACCTTC
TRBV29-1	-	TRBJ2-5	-	CSVEDRRRRETQYF	TGCAGCGTTGAAGATCGACGAAGGAGAGAGACCCAGTACTTC
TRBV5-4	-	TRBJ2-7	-	CASSLEDRGSYEQYF	TGTGCCAGCAGCTTGGAAGACAGAGGGTCCTACGAGCAGTACTTC
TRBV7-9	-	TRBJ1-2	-	CASSPTGSEGYTF	TGTGCCAGCAGCCCCACAGGGTCGGAAGGCTACACCTTC
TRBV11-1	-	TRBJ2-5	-	CASRTGFETQYF	TGTGCCAGCCGAACCGGGTTTGAGACCCAGTACTTC
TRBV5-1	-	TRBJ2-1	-	CASSGAGQTYNEQFF	TGCGCCAGCAGCGGCGCGGGACAAACCTACAATGAGCAGTTCTTC
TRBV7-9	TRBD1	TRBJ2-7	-	CASTYAGTGGYEQYF	TGTGCCAGCACATACGCCGGGACAGGGGGGTACGAGCAGTACTTC
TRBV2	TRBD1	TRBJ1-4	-	CASSWDRGHEKLFF	TGTGCCAGCAGTTGGGACAGGGGGCATGAAAAACTGTTTTTT
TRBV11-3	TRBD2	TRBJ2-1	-	CASSDTRTSFRNEQFF	TGTGCCAGCAGCGATACTCGGACTAGCTTTCGAAATGAGCAGTTCTTC
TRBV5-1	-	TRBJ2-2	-	CASSVTGELFF	TGCGCCAGCAGCGTAACCGGGGAGCTGTTTTTT
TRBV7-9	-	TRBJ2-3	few	CASSRMAIDTQYF	TGTGCCAGCAGCCGGATGGCAATAGATACGCAGTATTTT
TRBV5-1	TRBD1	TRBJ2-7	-	CASSRMTGPPGGQYF	TGCGCCAGCAGCCGAATGACAGGGCCACCCGGCGGGCAGTACTTC
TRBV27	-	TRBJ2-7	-	CASRINREGEQYF	TGTGCCAGCAGAATTAACAGGGAGGGCGAGCAGTACTTC
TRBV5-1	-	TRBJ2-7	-	CASSLTRTEYEQYF	TGCGCCAGCAGCTTGACCAGGACAGAATACGAGCAGTACTTC
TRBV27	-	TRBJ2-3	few	CASSFDRSLDTQYF	TGTGCCAGCAGTTTCGACAGAAGCTTAGATACGCAGTATTTT
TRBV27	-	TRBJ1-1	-	CASSLRQGRTTNTEAFF	TGTGCCAGCAGTTTACGGCAGGGGAGGACTACGAACACTGAAGCTTTCTTT
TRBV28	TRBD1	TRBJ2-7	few	CASSPQGMKQYF	TGTGCCAGCAGCCCACAGGGGATGAAGCAGTACTTC
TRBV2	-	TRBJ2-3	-	CASGLFLTDTQYF	TGTGCCAGCGGGCTTTTCCTTACAGATACGCAGTATTTT
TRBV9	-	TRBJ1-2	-	CASSARGQRNYGYTF	TGTGCCAGCAGCGCTCGAGGACAGAGAAACTATGGCTACACCTTC
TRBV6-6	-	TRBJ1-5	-	CASSVQGAGQPQHF	TGTGCCAGCAGTGTCCAGGGAGCTGGGCAGCCCCAGCATTTT
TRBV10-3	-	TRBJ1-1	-	CAIRETTAGTEAFF	TGTGCCATCAGAGAGACAACCGCAGGGACTGAAGCTTTCTTT
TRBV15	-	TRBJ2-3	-	CATSSGDSPDTQYF	TGTGCCACCAGCAGTGGGGACTCGCCAGATACGCAGTATTTT